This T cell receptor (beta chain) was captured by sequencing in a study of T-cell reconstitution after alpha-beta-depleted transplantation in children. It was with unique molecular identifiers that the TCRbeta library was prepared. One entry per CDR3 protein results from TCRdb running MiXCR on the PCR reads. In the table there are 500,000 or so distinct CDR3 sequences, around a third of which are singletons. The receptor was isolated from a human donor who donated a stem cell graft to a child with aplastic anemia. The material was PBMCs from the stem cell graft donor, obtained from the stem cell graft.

CDR3 nucleotides: TGTGCCAGCAGTCTCAGTCGACAGGGCGGGAACACTGAAGCTTTCTTT. Translated, it gives CASSLSRQGGNTEAFF. V gene TRBV27 combines with J gene TRBJ1-1, with 7 bases aligning to TRBD1. The CDR3 loop spans 16 amino acids. Germline V gives CDR1 MNHEY, CDR2 SMNVEV (reference sequence). Unmatched junction bases numbered 10, after V lost 5 bases and J lost 1 base.